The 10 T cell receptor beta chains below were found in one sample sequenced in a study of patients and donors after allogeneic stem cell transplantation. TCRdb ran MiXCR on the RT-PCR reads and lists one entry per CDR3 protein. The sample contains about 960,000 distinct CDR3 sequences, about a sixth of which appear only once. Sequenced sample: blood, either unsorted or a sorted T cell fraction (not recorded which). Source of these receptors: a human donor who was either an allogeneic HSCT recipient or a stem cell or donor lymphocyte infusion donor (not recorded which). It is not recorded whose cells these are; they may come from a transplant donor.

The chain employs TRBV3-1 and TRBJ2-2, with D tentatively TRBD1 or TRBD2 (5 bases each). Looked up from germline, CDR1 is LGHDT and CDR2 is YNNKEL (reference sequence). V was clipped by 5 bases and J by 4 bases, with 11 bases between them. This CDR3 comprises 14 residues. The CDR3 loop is CASSVRESTGELFF. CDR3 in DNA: TGTGCCAGCAGCGTCAGGGAGAGCACCGGGGAGCTGTTTTTT.

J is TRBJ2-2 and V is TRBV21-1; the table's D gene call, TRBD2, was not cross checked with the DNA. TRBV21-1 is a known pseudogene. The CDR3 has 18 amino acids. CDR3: CASSTYSGSGDGYEELFF. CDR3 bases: TGTGCCAGCAGCACCTATAGCGGGAGCGGGGACGGGTACGAGGAGCTGTTTTTT.

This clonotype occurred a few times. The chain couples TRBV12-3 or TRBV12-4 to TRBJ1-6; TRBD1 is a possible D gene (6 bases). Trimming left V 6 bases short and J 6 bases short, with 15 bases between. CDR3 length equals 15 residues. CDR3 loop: CASRFQGSGNSPLHF. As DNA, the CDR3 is TGTGCCAGCAGATTCCAGGGGTCGGGTAATTCACCCCTCCACTTT.

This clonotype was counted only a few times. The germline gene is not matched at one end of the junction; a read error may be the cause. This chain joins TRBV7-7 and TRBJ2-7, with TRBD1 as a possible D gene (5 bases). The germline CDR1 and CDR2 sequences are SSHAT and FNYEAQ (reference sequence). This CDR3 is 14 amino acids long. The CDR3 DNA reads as TGTGCTAGCAGTTCTTCCCCGGACAATTACGAGCAGTACTTC. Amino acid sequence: CASSSSPDNYEQYF.

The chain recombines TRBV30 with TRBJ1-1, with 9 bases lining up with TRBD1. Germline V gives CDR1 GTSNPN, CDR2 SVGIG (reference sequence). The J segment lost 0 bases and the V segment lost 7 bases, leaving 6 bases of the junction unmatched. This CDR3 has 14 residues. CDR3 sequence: CASRQGELNTEAFF. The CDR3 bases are TGTGCCTCCCGACAGGGGGAATTGAACACTGAAGCTTTCTTT.

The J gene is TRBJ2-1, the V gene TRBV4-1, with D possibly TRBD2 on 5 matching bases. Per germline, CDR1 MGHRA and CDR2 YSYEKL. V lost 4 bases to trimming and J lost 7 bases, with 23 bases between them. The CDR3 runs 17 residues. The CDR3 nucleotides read TGCGCCAGCAGCCTTATCATTCCCGGGATCTTATTTAATGAGCAGTTCTTC. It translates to CASSLIIPGILFNEQFF.

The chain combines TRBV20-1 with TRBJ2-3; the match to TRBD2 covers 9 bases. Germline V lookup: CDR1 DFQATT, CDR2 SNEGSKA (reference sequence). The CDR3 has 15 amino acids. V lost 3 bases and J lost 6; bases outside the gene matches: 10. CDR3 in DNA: TGCAGTGCTAGGAGGCGGCGGGGGGGCGGTGATACGCAGTATTTT. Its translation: CSARRRRGGGDTQYF.

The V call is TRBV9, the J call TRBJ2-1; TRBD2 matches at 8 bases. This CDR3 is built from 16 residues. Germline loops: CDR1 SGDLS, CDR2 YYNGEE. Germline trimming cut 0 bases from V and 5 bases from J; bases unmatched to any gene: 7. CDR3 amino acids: CASSVATAGANNEQFF. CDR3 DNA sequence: TGTGCCAGCAGCGTAGCTACAGCGGGGGCGAACAATGAGCAGTTCTTC.

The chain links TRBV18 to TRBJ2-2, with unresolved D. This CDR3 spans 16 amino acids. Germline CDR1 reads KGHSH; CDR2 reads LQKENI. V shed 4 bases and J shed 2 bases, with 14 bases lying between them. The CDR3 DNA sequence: TGTGCCAGCTCACTATCAGAGCGATCAAACACCGGGGAGCTGTTTTTT. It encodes CASSLSERSNTGELFF.

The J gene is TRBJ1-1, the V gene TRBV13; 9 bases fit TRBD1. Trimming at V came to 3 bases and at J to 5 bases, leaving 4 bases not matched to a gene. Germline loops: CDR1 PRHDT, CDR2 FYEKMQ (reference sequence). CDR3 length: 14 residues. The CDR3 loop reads CASSFGDRVTEAFF. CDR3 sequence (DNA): TGTGCCAGCAGCTTCGGGGACAGGGTGACTGAAGCTTTCTTT.